The entry below gives a single T cell receptor (beta chain) sequence along with its context. This entry comes from a study of T cell changes during pregnancy in multiple sclerosis. Germline assignment: CDR1 SEHNR and CDR2 FQNEAQ (reference sequence). V was pared by 1 base and J by 1 base, with 13 bases between. This CDR3 spans 16 amino acids. Measured with immunoSEQ multiplex PCR; TCRdb has only the in-frame clones, and not every one. The sample carries tens of thousands of clones, approximately 90% recorded once. The chain links TRBV7-9 to TRBJ2-5; TRBD1 might be the D (5 bases). This TCR was recovered from a female donor with multiple sclerosis, enrolled in a pregnancy study. The sequences come from CD4+ T cells from peripheral blood mononuclear cells, collected in the second trimester of pregnancy. The DNA for the CDR3 is TGTGCCAGCAGCTTAGGGAGCATGACAGTCCAAGAGACCCAGTACTTC. This gives the protein CASSLGSMTVQETQYF.